Listed below are T cell receptor beta chains from one sample, sequenced in a study of cytomegalovirus exposure and HLA in healthy donors. Sequencing was performed with immunoSEQ multiplex PCR; in TCRdb, only in-frame clones are kept and a portion is missing. The clone table shows some 75,000 clones, with the ten largest holding approximately 5%. Specimen: PBMCs. Source of these receptors: a man between 40 and 49 years old in good health and CMV-seronegative. Each CDR3 is given with its conserved first and last residue. The D gene is left open where the match is weak.

TRBJ2-1 NA TRBV5-1 TGCGCCAGCAACCGCGACGGACACGGCTCCTACAATGAGCAGTTCTTC CASNRDGHGSYNEQFF
TRBJ2-5 NA TRBV11-3 TGTGCCAGCAGCCGCTCGGGGGAACAAGAGACCCAGTACTTC CASSRSGEQETQYF
TRBJ2-1 NA TRBV27 TGTGCCAGCAGTTTGAGGAGGGAGGACTACAATGAGCAGTTCTTC CASSLRREDYNEQFF
TRBJ1-1 NA TRBV6-5 TGTGCCAGCAGCTACTCCACAAGAGGCTACACTGAAGCTTTCTTT CASSYSTRGYTEAFF
TRBJ1-2 NA TRBV5-4 TGTGCCAGCAGCCTGGCCGGGGTCCGCGGCTACACCTTC CASSLAGVRGYTF
TRBJ1-1 NA TRBV6-6 TGTGCCAGCAGTTTTCGCACGGGGATCTACACTGAAGCTTTCTTT CASSFRTGIYTEAFF
TRBJ2-2 NA TRBV5-1 TGCGCCAGCAGCTCGGGTAGTATATTCGACGCGAACACCGGGGAGCTGTTTTTT CASSSGSIFDANTGELFF
TRBJ2-5 TRBD2 TRBV4-2 TGTGCCAGCAGCCAAGATTTCAGCGGGGGGGCAGAGACCCAGTACTTC CASSQDFSGGAETQYF
TRBJ1-1 NA TRBV7-2 TGTGCCAGCAGCCCGGGACAGAACACTGAAGCTTTCTTT CASSPGQNTEAFF
TRBJ2-7 NA TRBV5-1 TGCGCCAGCAGCTTGGTTCCAGGTTCCGTCGAGCAGTACTTC CASSLVPGSVEQYF
TRBJ1-3 TRBD1 TRBV2 TGTGCCAGCAGCGAACAGGGGATCTCTGGAAACACCATATATTTT CASSEQGISGNTIYF
TRBJ2-3 TRBD2 TRBV4-2 TGTGCCAGCAGCCAACGACTAGCGGGGACAGATACGCAGTATTTT CASSQRLAGTDTQYF
TRBJ2-7 NA TRBV11-2 TGTGCCAGCAGCCGCGGGTCGGGTTGGCAGGGGTGGTACGAGCAGTACTTC CASSRGSGWQGWYEQYF
TRBJ2-5 TRBD1 TRBV5-1 TGCGCCAGCCGGAGACAGGGGTCCGGCGAGACCCAGTACTTC CASRRQGSGETQYF
TRBJ2-7 TRBD2 TRBV7-2 TGTGCCAGCAGCTTACGATCGAGCGGGGGAGAGCAGTACTTC CASSLRSSGGEQYF
TRBJ2-2 NA TRBV15 TGTGCCACCAGCAGAGATAGAACCGGGACCGGGGAGCTGTTTTTT CATSRDRTGTGELFF
TRBJ1-5 NA TRBV29-1 TGCAGCGTTGAAACGGGGAATCAGCCCCAGCATTTT CSVETGNQPQHF
TRBJ2-2 NA TRBV5-4 TGTGCCGTCCGGACTTGGGGTGCCGGGGAGCTGTTTTTT CAVRTWGAGELFF
TRBJ1-5 NA TRBV13 TGTGCCAGCAGCTCCACAGTCGCCAATCAGCCCCAGCATTTT CASSSTVANQPQHF
TRBJ2-3 TRBD1 TRBV4-3 TGCGCCAGCAGCCAAGGGAGCAGGGGGACCACAGATACGCAGTATTTT CASSQGSRGTTDTQYF
TRBJ1-6 NA TRBV5-4 TGTGCCAGCAGCTCCTGGGACTGGTTTAATTCACCCCTCCACTTT CASSSWDWFNSPLHF
TRBJ2-7 TRBD2 TRBV6-4 TGTGCCAGCAGTGAGTTAGCGGGAGGTTACGAGCAGTACTTC CASSELAGGYEQYF
TRBJ1-1 TRBD1 TRBV5-6 TGTGCCAGCAGCAGACCCACAGGGGGAAACTGGAACACTGAAGCTTTCTTT CASSRPTGGNWNTEAFF
TRBJ2-2 TRBD1 TRBV2 TGTGCCAGCAGTACGGACAGGGATGGGCCACGAGTCACCGGGGAGCTGTTTTTT CASSTDRDGPRVTGELFF
TRBJ1-1 TRBD1 TRBV7-2 TGTGCCAGCAGCTTAGGCGGACAGGGGGCAGGAAACACTGAAGCTTTCTTT CASSLGGQGAGNTEAFF
TRBJ2-3 TRBD2 TRBV11-2 TGTGCCAGCCGCCGGTTGGTGAGCGGGAGACGAAATACGCAGTATTTT CASRRLVSGRRNTQYF
TRBJ2-3 TRBD2 TRBV4-3 TGCGCCAGCAGCCATAGCGGGGTCCGCACAGATACGCAGTATTTT CASSHSGVRTDTQYF
TRBJ2-7 TRBD1 TRBV19 TGTGCCAGTAGTATAGGGACAGGGGACTACGAGCAGTACTTC CASSIGTGDYEQYF
TRBJ2-3 TRBD1 TRBV28 TGTGCCAGCAGTCGGACAGGGGGCTTGGGAAATACGCAGTATTTT CASSRTGGLGNTQYF
TRBJ2-7 TRBD1 TRBV18 TGTGCCAGCTCACCGTATGGACAGGGCTTTTTCTACGAGCAGTACTTC CASSPYGQGFFYEQYF
TRBJ2-3 TRBD2 TRBV4-1 TGCGCCAGCAGCAGTAGCGGGGGAGTTTACACAGATACGCAGTATTTT CASSSSGGVYTDTQYF